This T cell receptor beta chain stems from a study of cytotoxic CD8 clonotypes in ibrutinib-treated CLL. Study-level information: The study included under twelve relapsed/refractory and roughly 16 treatment-naive patients; 17 to 18 had IGHV unmutated disease. A median around 12 months of treatment, range 6 to 36, preceded the collection of response samples.

The study's findings and limits: Clonality grew at ibrutinib response; at progression, it decreased back toward baseline.

Comment on this clone: Its antigen is currently unknown.

The table came from immunoSEQ multiplex PCR; TCRdb's copy has only in-frame clones and leaves some out. Among over 150,000 clones listed, about 72% were seen once. Deletions cut 3 bases from V and 8 bases from J, with 14 bases between. The CDR3 runs 14 residues. The germline gives CDR1 SGHAT, CDR2 FQNNGV. This receptor was identified in a human donor with chronic lymphocytic leukemia. J is TRBJ2-1 and V is TRBV11-2, with D possibly matching TRBD2 (5 bases). The sequencing here drew on PBMCs, taken after 24 months of ibrutinib treatment. The CDR3, as DNA: TGTGCCAGCAGCTTGTACCTAGCCGCCTATGAGCAGTTCTTC. This gives the protein CASSLYLAAYEQFF.